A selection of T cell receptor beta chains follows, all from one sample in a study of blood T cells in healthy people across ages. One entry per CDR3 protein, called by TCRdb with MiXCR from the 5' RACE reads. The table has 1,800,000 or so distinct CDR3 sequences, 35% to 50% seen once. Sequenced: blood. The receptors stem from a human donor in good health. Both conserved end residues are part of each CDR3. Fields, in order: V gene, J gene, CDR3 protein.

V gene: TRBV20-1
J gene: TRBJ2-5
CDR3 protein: CSAGLAGGKETQYF

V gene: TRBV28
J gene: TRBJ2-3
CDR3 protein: CASSYTGEVTDTQYF

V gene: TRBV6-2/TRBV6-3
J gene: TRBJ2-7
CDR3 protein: CASSYLGVYEQYF

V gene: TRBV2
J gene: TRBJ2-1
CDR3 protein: CASSDRGVGYEQFF

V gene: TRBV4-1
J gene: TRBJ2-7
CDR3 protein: CASSQDPVGSEQYF

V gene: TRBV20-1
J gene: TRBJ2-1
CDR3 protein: CSAKPGLFSNNEQFF

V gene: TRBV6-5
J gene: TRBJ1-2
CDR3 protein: CASGAGPNYGYTF

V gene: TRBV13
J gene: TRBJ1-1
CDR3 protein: CASSGAVGGSVNTEAFF

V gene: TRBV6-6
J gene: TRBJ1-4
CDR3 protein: CASRNGQGAGEKRFF

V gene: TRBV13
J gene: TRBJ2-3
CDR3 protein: CASSSPWGGADTQYF

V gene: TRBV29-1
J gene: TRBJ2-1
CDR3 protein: CSVGVGGPNEQFF

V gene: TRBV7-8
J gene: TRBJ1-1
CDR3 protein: CASSLARTVSFTEAFF

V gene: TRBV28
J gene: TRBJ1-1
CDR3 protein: CASITGLATVGVEAFF

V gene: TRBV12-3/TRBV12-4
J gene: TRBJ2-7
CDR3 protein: CASSLNGRAYEQYF

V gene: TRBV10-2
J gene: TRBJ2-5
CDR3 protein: CASSETLGQGTEAQYF

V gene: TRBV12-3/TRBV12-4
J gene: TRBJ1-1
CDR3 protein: CTSSSGQSYTEAFF

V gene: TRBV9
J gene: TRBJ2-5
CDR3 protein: CASSVDSGGLLGETQYF

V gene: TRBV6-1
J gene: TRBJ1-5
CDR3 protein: CASSERRGLSNQPQHF

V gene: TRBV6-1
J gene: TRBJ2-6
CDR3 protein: CASSEAVEANVLTF

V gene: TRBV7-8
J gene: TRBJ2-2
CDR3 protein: CASSLRRVTRSGELFF

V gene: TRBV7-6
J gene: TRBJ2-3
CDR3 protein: CASTPGGVGTDTQYF

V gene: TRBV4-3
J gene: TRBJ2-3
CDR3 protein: CASSQGVSSGGVPTDTQYF

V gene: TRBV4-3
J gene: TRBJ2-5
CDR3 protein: CASSQDLRFKETQYF

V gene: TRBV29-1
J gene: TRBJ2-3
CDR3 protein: CSVDAGDEDTQYF

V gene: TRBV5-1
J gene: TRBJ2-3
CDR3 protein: CASSLKEPSTDTQYF

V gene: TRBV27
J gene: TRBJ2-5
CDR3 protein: CASSLSTAETQYF

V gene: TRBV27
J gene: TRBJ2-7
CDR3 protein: CASRGTGGSYEQYF

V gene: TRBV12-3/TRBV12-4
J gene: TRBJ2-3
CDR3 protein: CASTLLRTGGTQYF

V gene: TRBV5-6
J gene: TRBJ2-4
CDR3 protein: CASSLFDRKNIQYF

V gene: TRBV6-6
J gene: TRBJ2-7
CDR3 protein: CASSYAESSYEQYF

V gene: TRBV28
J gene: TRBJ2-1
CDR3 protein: CATDYNEQFF

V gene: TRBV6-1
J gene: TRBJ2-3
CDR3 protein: CASSEAGRVPDTQYF